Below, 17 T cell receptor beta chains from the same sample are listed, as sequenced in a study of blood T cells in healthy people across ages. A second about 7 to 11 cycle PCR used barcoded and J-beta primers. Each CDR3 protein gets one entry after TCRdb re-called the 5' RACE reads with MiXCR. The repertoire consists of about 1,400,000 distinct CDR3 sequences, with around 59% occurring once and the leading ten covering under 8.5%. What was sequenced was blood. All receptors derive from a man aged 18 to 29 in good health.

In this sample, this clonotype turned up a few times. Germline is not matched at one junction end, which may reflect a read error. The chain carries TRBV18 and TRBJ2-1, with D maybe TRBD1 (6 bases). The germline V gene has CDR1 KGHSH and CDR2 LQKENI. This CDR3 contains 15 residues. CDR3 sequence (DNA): TGTGCCAGCTCCCCACAGGGCGGAAGTGGGAATGAGCAGTTCTTC. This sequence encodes CASSPQGGSGNEQFF.

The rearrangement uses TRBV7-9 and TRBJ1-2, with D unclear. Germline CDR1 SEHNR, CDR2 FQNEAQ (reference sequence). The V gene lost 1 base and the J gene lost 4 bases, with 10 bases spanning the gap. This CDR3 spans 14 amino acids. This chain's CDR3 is CASSLDPDVYGYTF. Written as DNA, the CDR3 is TGTGCCAGCAGCTTAGATCCCGACGTCTATGGCTACACCTTC.

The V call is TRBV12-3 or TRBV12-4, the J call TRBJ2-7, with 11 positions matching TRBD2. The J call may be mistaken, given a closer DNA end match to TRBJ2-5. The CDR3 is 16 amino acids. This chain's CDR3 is CASTISGRGVQETQYF. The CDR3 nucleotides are TGTGCCAGCACCATTAGCGGGAGGGGTGTTCAAGAGACCCAGTACTTC.

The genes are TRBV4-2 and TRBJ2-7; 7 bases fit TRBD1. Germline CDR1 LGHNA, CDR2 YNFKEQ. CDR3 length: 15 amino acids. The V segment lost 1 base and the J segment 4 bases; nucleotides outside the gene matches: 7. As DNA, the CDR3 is TGTGCCAGCAGCCAAGCCCCGGGACAGACTTACGAGCAGTACTTC. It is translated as CASSQAPGQTYEQYF.

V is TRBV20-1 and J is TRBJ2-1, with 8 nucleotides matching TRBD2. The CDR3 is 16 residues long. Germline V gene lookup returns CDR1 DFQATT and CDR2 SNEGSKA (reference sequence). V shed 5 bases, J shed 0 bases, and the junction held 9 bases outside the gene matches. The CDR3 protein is CSARPSSGSSYNEQFF. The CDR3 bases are TGCAGTGCTCGGCCTTCGAGCGGGAGCTCCTACAATGAGCAGTTCTTC.

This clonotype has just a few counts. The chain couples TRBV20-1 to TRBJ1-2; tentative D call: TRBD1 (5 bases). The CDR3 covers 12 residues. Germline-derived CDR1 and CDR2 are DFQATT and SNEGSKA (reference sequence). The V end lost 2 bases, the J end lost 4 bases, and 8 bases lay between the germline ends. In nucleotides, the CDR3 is TGCAGTGCTAGACAGGGTAGCTATGGCTACACCTTC. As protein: CSARQGSYGYTF.

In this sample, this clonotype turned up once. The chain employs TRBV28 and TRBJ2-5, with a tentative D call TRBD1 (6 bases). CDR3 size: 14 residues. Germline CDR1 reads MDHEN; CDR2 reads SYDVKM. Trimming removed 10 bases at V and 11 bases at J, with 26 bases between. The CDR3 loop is CAIHQQGQGREQYF. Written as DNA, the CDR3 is TGTGCCATACACCAGCAAGGTCAGGGGCGAGAGCAGTACTTC.

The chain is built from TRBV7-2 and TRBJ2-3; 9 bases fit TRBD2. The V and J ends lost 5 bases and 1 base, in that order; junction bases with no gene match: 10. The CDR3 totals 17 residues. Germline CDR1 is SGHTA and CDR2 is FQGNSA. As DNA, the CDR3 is TGTGCCAGCAGCCCCGAGGGGACTAGCAGACGCACAGATACGCAGTATTTT. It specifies CASSPEGTSRRTDTQYF.

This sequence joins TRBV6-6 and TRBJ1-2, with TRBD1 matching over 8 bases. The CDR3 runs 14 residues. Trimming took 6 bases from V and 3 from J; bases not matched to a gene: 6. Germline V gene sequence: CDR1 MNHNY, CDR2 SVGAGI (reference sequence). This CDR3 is CASRLTGGHYGYTF. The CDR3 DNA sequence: TGTGCCAGCAGACTCACAGGGGGGCACTATGGCTACACCTTC.

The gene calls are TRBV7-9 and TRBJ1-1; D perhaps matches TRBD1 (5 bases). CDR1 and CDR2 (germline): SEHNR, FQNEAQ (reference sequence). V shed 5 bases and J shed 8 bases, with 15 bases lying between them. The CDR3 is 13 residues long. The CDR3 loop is CASSQTGVPEAFF. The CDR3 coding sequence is TGTGCCAGCAGCCAAACAGGAGTCCCCGAAGCTTTCTTT.

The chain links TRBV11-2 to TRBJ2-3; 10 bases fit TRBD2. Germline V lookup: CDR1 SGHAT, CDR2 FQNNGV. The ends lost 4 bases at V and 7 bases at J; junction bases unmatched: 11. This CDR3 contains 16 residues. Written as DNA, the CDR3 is TGTGCCAGCAGCTCAGGGGCAGCGGGAGGGGGATATACGCAGTATTTT. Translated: CASSSGAAGGGYTQYF.

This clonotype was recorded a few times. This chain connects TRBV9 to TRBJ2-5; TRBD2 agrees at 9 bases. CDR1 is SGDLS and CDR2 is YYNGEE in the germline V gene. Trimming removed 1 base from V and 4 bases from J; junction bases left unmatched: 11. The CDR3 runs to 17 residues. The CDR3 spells CASSVRGRALGGETQYF. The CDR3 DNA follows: TGTGCCAGCAGCGTACGCGGGAGGGCCTTAGGGGGAGAGACCCAGTACTTC.

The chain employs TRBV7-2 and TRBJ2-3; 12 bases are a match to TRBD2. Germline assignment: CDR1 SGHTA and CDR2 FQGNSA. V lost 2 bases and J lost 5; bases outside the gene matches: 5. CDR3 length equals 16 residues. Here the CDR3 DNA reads TGTGCCAGCAGCTTATCCCTAGCGGGAGGGGAAGATACGCAGTATTTT. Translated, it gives CASSLSLAGGEDTQYF.

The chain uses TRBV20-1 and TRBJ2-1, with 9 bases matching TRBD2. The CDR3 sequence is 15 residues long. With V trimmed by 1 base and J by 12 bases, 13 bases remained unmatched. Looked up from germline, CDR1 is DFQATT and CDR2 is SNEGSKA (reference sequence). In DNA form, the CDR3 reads TGCAGTGCTAGAGCAGTAGCGGGAGTTGGAGCGGGGCAGTTCTTC. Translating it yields CSARAVAGVGAGQFF.

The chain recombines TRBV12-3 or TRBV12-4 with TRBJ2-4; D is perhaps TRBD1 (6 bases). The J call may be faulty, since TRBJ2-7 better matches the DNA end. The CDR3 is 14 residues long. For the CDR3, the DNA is TGTGCCAGCAGTAAACGGGACATAACCTACGAGCAGTACTTC. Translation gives CASSKRDITYEQYF.

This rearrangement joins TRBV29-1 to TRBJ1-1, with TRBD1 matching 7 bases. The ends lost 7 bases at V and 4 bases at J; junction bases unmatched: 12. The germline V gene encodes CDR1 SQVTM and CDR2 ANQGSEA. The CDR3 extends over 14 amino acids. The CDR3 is CSAALGQGGTEAFF. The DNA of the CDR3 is TGCAGCGCCGCACTCGGGCAGGGGGGCACTGAAGCTTTCTTT.

CDR3 in amino acids: CASSLFRGERTDTQYF. Here the CDR3 DNA reads TGTGCCAGCAGTTTATTCCGGGGGGAACGCACAGATACGCAGTATTTT. The chain uses TRBV12-3 or TRBV12-4 and TRBJ2-3, with 7 bases lining up with TRBD2. V gave up 2 bases and J gave up 1 base; unmatched junction bases: 6. CDR3 length: 16 amino acids.